This T cell receptor beta chain is drawn from a study of vaccination effects on CD4 cells after COVID-19. With 1 base removed from V and 4 bases from J, the gap between germline ends came to 17 bases. Germline values: CDR1 SGDLS, CDR2 YYNGEE. This CDR3 is built from 16 residues. Remarks on this clone: What it binds is not known.

TCRdb's table, derived via immunoSEQ multiplex PCR, lists solely in-frame clones and lacks some. The repertoire has just under 65,000 clones, about 71% of them found once; the top ten carry 3.5% to 4.5%. Before sequencing took place, the ViraFEST assay used viral peptide pools to expand antigen-specific CD4+ T cells. An approximately 10-day culture period preceded the isolation of CD4+ T cells. In the vaccine recipients, nucleocapsid antibodies were negative and there was no prior SARS-CoV-2 infection. Cultures got half-medium changes with IL-2 on days 3 and 7. The sequence was obtained from a human donor who received a COVID-19 vaccine. The material sequenced was CD4+ T cells from PBMCs cultured with HCoV-OC43 spike peptides, taken before COVID-19 vaccination. Indicated subset: HCoV-OC43 spike overlapping peptide pool stimulation. This chain uses TRBV9 with TRBJ1-2, with D maybe TRBD1 (5 bases). Written as DNA, the CDR3 is TGTGCCAGCAGCGTATCTCGGGGCAGGGACGCCTATGGCTACACCTTC. This codes for CASSVSRGRDAYGYTF.